This TCR beta chain was sequenced during a study of shared clonotypes between healthy human individuals. The V and J ends lost 6 bases and 1 base, in that order; junction bases with no gene match: 6. The CDR3 sequence is 14 residues long. CDR1 is MGHDK and CDR2 is SYGVNS in the germline V gene. Sequencing used immunoSEQ multiplex PCR; TCRdb keeps in-frame clones, though not all of them. Of about 490,000 clones in the sample, approximately 79% were seen once. The clonotype originates from a woman aged 40 to 49 in good health. Some clones in this sample may be carry-over from other donors' samples. J is TRBJ2-7 and V is TRBV25-1; the match to TRBD1 covers 7 bases. Sequencing was carried out using PBMCs. The CDR3 loop reads CASSKTGQSYEQYF. For the CDR3, the DNA is TGTGCCAGCAGCAAGACAGGGCAGTCCTACGAGCAGTACTTC.